This TCR beta chain was found in a study of cytotoxic CD8 clonotypes in ibrutinib-treated CLL. Whole-study context: Response sampling occurred after a median roughly 11 months of treatment (range 6 to 36).

The study, taken as a whole, reports: A rise in clonality was seen at ibrutinib response, and a fall back toward baseline was seen at progression. Baseline clonality, higher than in age-matched healthy donors, tracked circulating CD8+ T-cell counts. Collection times varied between progressing and sustained-remission patients.

Clones were read by immunoSEQ multiplex PCR, and TCRdb kept only the in-frame ones, dropping some. The sample lists a few hundred thousand clones, roughly 74% occurring once. Looked up from germline, CDR1 is LGHNA and CDR2 is YNFKEQ. V was pared by 0 bases and J by 4 bases, with 11 bases between. There are 15 residues in the CDR3. Regarding this clone: The antigen is not known.

Source: PBMCs, taken after 24 months of ibrutinib treatment. This TCR was sampled from a human donor with chronic lymphocytic leukemia. The V and J genes are TRBV4-2 and TRBJ2-3; no definite D call. For the CDR3, the DNA is TGTGCCAGCAGCCAAGATGAAACTACCTCAGATACGCAGTATTTT. Its protein product is CASSQDETTSDTQYF.